Below, 23 T cell receptor beta chains from the same sample are listed, as sequenced in a study of CD8 T cells in cerebrospinal fluid in Alzheimer's disease. TCRdb re-called the 10x single-cell sequencing reads; every CDR3 protein appears as one record, without DNA. The specimen's table records more than 1,200 distinct CDR3 sequences. The sample taken for sequencing was cerebrospinal fluid. These receptors were obtained from a human donor with mild cognitive impairment.

This clonotype is labeled medium-sized based on frequency. The genes are TRBV7-2 and TRBJ2-3. This CDR3 is 15 amino acids long. Germline assignment: CDR1 SGHTA and CDR2 FQGNSA. CDR3 loop: CASSLFGWKTDTQYF.

This clonotype is medium-sized (0.01 to 0.1%) by frequency. The chain employs TRBV20-1 and TRBJ1-1. CDR1 and CDR2 from the germline V gene are DFQATT and SNEGSKA (reference sequence). This CDR3 contains 12 residues. The CDR3 protein is CSASGMADEAFF.

This rearrangement joins TRBV6-5 to TRBJ1-6; checking the TCRdb D call of TRBD1 is not possible without DNA. This CDR3 region has 15 residues. CDR1 is MNHEY, CDR2 SVGAGI, per germline. This chain's CDR3 is CASSLNRDSLSPLHF.

By frequency, this clonotype registers medium-sized. This sequence joins TRBV20-1 and TRBJ2-2; TCRdb names TRBD1, which stays unverified in the absence of DNA. CDR1 and CDR2 (germline): DFQATT, SNEGSKA (reference sequence). This CDR3 spans 15 amino acids. The CDR3 reads CSARPGTGVTGELFF.

The rearrangement uses TRBV9 and TRBJ1-1. The V gene's germline CDR1 is SGDLS and CDR2 YYNGEE. This CDR3 has 15 amino acids. CDR3 residues: CASSVDQVVNTEAFF. Complete variable domain (other parts from reference TRBV9 and TRBJ1-1): DSGVTQTPKHLITATGQRVTLRCSPRSGDLSVYWYQQSLDQGLQFLIQYYNGEERAKGNILERFSAQQFPDLHSELNLSSLELGDSALYFCASSVDQVVNTEAFFGQGTRLTVV.

By frequency, this clonotype is large. This chain links TRBV28 with TRBJ1-3. In germline, CDR1 is MDHEN, CDR2 SYDVKM. The CDR3 has 18 residues. The CDR3 sequence is CASSLGSFKGNSGNTIYF.

Its frequency marks this clonotype as medium-sized (0.01 to 0.1%). The rearrangement joins TRBV20-1 to TRBJ1-1. The CDR3 runs to 11 residues. Germline V lookup: CDR1 DFQATT, CDR2 SNEGSKA (reference sequence). The CDR3 here is CSARLDLRAFF.

In terms of frequency, this clonotype is medium-sized (0.01 to 0.1%). The chain is built from TRBV2 and TRBJ1-5; with no DNA, the TCRdb D assignment of TRBD1 cannot be verified. CDR1 is SNHLY and CDR2 is FYNNEI in the germline V gene. CDR3 length: 15 residues. The CDR3 region is CASSTPTGNNQPQHF.

In terms of frequency, this clonotype is large. The CDR3 reads CASSHGILVHEQYF. This chain joins TRBV14 and TRBJ2-7. Germline CDR1 and CDR2: SGHDN and FVKESK. This CDR3 has 14 residues.

According to its frequency, this clonotype is medium-sized. V and J are TRBV5-1 and TRBJ2-7; TCRdb reports TRBD2, a call that lacks DNA to check it against. Germline V gene sequence: CDR1 SGHRS, CDR2 YFSETQ. This CDR3 is built from 17 residues. CDR3 region: CASYPILAGGHHYEQYF.

This clonotype counts as large by frequency. The chain has TRBV7-9 and TRBJ2-4; there is no DNA to check the TCRdb D call of TRBD1. CDR1 and CDR2 from the germline V gene are SEHNR and FQNEAQ (reference sequence). This CDR3 region has 16 residues. The CDR3 loop is CASSSGGGVAKNIQYF.

Frequency places this clonotype as large. This sequence joins TRBV7-8 and TRBJ2-1; without DNA, the TCRdb call of TRBD2 cannot be checked. Germline CDR1 is SGHVS and CDR2 is FQNEAQ. The CDR3 loop spans 14 amino acids. CDR3 in amino acids: CASMMTSGDNEQFF.

According to its frequency, this clonotype is large. This chain connects TRBV7-2 to TRBJ1-6. This CDR3 comprises 14 residues. The germline V gene has CDR1 SGHTA and CDR2 FQGNSA. The CDR3 is CASSLGPYNSPLHF.

This clonotype shows up as medium-sized by frequency. The J gene is TRBJ2-2, the V gene TRBV7-8; as DNA is missing, the TRBD2 call by TCRdb cannot be tested. The CDR3 runs to 14 residues. CDR1 is SGHVS, CDR2 FQNEAQ, per germline. The CDR3 spells CASSYPSAAGELFF.

Measured by frequency, this clonotype is large. The chain has TRBV5-1 and TRBJ2-1; the D gene TCRdb calls, TRBD2, cannot be checked with no DNA. CDR3 length: 17 residues. Germline CDR1 is SGHRS and CDR2 is YFSETQ. This CDR3 reads CASSLASGGISYNEQFF.

The genes are TRBV7-8 and TRBJ2-7; TCRdb's D call, TRBD1, is unchecked because there is no DNA. The length of the CDR3 is 14 residues. The germline V gene encodes CDR1 SGHVS and CDR2 FQNEAQ. The CDR3 region is CASSSEMTDYEQYF.

Considering frequency, this clonotype is medium-sized. Here the CDR3 reads CASSYATSTAIFSNYGYTF. The J gene is TRBJ1-2, the V gene TRBV6-5. Germline-derived CDR1 and CDR2 are MNHEY and SVGAGI. This CDR3 comprises 19 residues.

This clonotype registers medium-sized by frequency. The rearrangement links TRBV12-3 or TRBV12-4 to TRBJ1-2. The CDR3 extends over 12 amino acids. The CDR3 protein is CASSFGVRGYTF.

By frequency, this clonotype registers medium-sized. This chain joins TRBV6-1 and TRBJ2-7; without DNA, the TCRdb call of TRBD1 cannot be checked. CDR1 is MNHNS and CDR2 is SASEGT in the germline V gene. The CDR3 is 13 residues long. The CDR3 sequence: CASSGIGVYEQYF.

The V call is TRBV6-1, the J call TRBJ2-7; the D gene TCRdb calls, TRBD1, cannot be checked with no DNA. The germline gives CDR1 MNHNS, CDR2 SASEGT. The CDR3 has 14 amino acids. CDR3 sequence: CASSEGTGGYEQYF.

This clonotype is called medium-sized based on its frequency. CDR3 protein: CASSLTHQANYGYTF. V gene TRBV7-3 combines with J gene TRBJ1-2. CDR1 is SGHTA and CDR2 is FQGTGA in the germline V gene. The CDR3 is 15 amino acids.

This clonotype is called medium-sized based on its frequency. The chain uses TRBV6-1 and TRBJ1-2; TCRdb reports TRBD1, a call that lacks DNA to check it against. The CDR3 has 15 residues. Germline-derived CDR1 and CDR2 are MNHNS and SASEGT. CDR3 protein: CASSIGQSLGYGYTF.

This clonotype is medium-sized by frequency. This chain joins TRBV19 and TRBJ2-2; TCRdb proposes TRBD2, but this gene call is untestable without DNA. Germline CDR1 reads LNHDA; CDR2 reads SQIVND (reference sequence). The CDR3 has 13 residues. The CDR3 spells CASTPRVTGELFF.